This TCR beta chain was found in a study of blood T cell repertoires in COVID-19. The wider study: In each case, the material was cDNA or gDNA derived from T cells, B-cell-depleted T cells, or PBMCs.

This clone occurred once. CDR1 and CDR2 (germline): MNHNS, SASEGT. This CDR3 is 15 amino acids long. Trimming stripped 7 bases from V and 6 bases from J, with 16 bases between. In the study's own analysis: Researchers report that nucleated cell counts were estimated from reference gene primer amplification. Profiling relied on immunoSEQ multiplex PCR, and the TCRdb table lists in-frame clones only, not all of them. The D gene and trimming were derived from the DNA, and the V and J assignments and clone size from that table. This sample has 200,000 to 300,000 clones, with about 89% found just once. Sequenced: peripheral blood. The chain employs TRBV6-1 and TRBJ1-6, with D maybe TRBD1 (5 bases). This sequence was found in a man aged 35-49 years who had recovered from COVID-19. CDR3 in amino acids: CASNLFRGGNSPLHF. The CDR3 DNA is TGTGCCAGCAACCTTTTCCGGGGGGGTAATTCACCCCTCCACTTT.